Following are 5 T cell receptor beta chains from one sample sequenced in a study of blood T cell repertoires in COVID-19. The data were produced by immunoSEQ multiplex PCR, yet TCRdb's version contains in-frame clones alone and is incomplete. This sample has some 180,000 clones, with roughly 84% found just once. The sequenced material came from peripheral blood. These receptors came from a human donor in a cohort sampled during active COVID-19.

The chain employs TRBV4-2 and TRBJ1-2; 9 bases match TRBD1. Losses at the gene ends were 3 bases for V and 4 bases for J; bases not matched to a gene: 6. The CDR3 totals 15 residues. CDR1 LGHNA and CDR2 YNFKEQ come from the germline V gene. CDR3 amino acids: CASSQTQGAVYGYTF. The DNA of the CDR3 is TGTGCCAGCAGCCAGACACAGGGGGCAGTCTATGGCTACACCTTC.

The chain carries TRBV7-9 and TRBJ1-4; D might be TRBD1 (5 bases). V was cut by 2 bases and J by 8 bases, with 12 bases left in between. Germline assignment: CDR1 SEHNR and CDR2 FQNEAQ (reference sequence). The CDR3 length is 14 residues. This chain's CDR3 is CASSLKTAWEKLFF. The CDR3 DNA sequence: TGTGCCAGCAGCTTAAAGACAGCCTGGGAAAAACTGTTTTTT.

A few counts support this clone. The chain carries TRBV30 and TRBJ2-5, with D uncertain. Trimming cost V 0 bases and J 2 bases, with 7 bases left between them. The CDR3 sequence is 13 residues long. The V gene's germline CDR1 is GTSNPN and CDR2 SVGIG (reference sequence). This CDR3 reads CAWSVGSQETQYF. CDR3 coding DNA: TGTGCCTGGAGTGTTGGCAGTCAAGAGACCCAGTACTTC. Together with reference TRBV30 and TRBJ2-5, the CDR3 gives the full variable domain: SQTIHQWPATLVQPVGSPLSLECTVEGTSNPNLYWYRQAAGRGLQLLFYSVGIGQISSEVPQNLSASRPQDRQFILSSKKLLLSDSGFYLCAWSVGSQETQYFGPGTRLLVL.

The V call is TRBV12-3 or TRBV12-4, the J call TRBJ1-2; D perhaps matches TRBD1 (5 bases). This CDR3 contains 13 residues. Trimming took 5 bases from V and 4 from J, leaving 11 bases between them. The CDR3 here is CASSTPGPYGYTF. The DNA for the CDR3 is TGTGCCAGCAGTACCCCAGGGCCCTATGGCTACACCTTC.

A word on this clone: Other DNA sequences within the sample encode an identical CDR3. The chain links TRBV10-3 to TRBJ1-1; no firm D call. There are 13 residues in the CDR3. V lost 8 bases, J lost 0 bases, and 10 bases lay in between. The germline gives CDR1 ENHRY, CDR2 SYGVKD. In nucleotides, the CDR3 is TGTGCCATCTCTCGGGGTTTGAACACTGAAGCTTTCTTT. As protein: CAISRGLNTEAFF.